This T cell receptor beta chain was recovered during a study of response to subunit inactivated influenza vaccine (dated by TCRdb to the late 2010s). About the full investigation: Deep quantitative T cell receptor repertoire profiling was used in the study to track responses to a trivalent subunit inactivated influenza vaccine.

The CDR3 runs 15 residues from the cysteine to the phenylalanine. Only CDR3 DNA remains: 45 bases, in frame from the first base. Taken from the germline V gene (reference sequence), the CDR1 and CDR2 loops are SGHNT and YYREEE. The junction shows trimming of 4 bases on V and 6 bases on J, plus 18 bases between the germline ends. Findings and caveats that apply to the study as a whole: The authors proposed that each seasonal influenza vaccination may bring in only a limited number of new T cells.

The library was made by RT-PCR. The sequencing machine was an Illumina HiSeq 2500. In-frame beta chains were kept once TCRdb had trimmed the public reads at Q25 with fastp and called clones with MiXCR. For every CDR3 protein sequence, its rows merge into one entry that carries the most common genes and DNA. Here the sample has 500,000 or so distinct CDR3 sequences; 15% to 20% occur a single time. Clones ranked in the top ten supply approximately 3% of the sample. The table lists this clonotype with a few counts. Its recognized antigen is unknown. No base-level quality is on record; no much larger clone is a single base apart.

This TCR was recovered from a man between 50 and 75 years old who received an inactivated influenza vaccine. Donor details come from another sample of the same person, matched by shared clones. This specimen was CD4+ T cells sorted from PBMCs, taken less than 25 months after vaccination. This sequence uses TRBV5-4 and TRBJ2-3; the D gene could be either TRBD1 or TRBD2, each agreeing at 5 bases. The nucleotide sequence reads TGTGCCAGCAGCCCAAACCTGGGGGTGGCGGATACGCAGTATTTT. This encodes CASSPNLGVADTQYF.